These T cell receptor beta chains were read from a single sample in a study of human T cells and chemical hapten exposure. TCRdb reanalysed the RACE reads using MiXCR and keeps one entry per CDR3 protein. The sample yields around 360,000 distinct CDR3 sequences, over 6% seen once. The sample consisted of whole blood, taken in connection with sensitization to the hapten diphenylcyclopropenone (DPC). The receptors were gathered from a woman aged 18-29 years with alopecia areata. Some clones in this sample may be carry-over from other donors' samples. Each CDR3 is given with its conserved first and last residue. D genes are given only for firm matches. Clone size, where shown, is once, few, many, or a class for clones that have expanded.

d_call: TRBD1; clone_size: .; j_call: TRBJ1-5; v_call: TRBV7-2; cdr3_nt: TGTGCCAGCAGCCGTTATAATACAGGGGATCGACAGCCCCAGCATTTT; cdr3_aa: CASSRYNTGDRQPQHF
d_call: TRBD1; clone_size: few; j_call: TRBJ2-7; v_call: TRBV28; cdr3_nt: TGTGCCAGCAGTCCAACGGACAGGGGCGAGCAGTACTTC; cdr3_aa: CASSPTDRGEQYF
d_call: .; clone_size: .; j_call: TRBJ1-5; v_call: TRBV2; cdr3_nt: TGTGCCAGCAGTGAACAGTACGGCAATCAGCCCCAGCATTTT; cdr3_aa: CASSEQYGNQPQHF
d_call: .; clone_size: .; j_call: TRBJ2-5; v_call: TRBV7-2; cdr3_nt: TGTGCCAGCAGCTTACTAATTCGGGAGACCCAGTACTTC; cdr3_aa: CASSLLIRETQYF
d_call: .; clone_size: .; j_call: TRBJ1-1; v_call: TRBV6-5; cdr3_nt: TGTGCCAGCAGTTCAACCGGAGGGGTCACTGAAGCTTTCTTT; cdr3_aa: CASSSTGGVTEAFF
d_call: .; clone_size: many; j_call: TRBJ1-5; v_call: TRBV7-8; cdr3_nt: TGTGCCAGCAGCTTCGACAGAACCCGGAGCAATCAGCCCCAGCATTTT; cdr3_aa: CASSFDRTRSNQPQHF
d_call: .; clone_size: .; j_call: TRBJ1-1; v_call: TRBV20-1; cdr3_nt: TGCAGTGCTAGACCACACATGAACACTGAAGCTTTCTTT; cdr3_aa: CSARPHMNTEAFF
d_call: TRBD1; clone_size: few; j_call: TRBJ1-6; v_call: TRBV18; cdr3_nt: TGTGCCAGCTCACCTGGACAGGGAATGGGGAATTCACCCCTCCACTTT; cdr3_aa: CASSPGQGMGNSPLHF
d_call: .; clone_size: .; j_call: TRBJ1-5; v_call: TRBV4-2; cdr3_nt: TGTGCCAGCAGCCAAGAGGGGGTCGGTCAGCCCCAGCATTTT; cdr3_aa: CASSQEGVGQPQHF
d_call: .; clone_size: .; j_call: TRBJ1-1; v_call: TRBV6-6; cdr3_nt: TGTGCCAGCAGTTACTCTTCAGGGATCACTGAAGCTTTCTTT; cdr3_aa: CASSYSSGITEAFF
d_call: .; clone_size: few; j_call: TRBJ1-1; v_call: TRBV12-5; cdr3_nt: TGTGCTAGTGGTTTGACGTCAGGGAGCACTGAAGCTTTCTTT; cdr3_aa: CASGLTSGSTEAFF
d_call: .; clone_size: many; j_call: TRBJ1-1; v_call: TRBV7-2; cdr3_nt: TGTGCCAGCAGCTTGGGGACCATGAACACTGAAGCTTTCTTT; cdr3_aa: CASSLGTMNTEAFF
d_call: .; clone_size: many; j_call: TRBJ2-3; v_call: TRBV4-2; cdr3_nt: TGTGCCAGCAGCCAAGAAGGAGGTACCCCCACAGATACGCAGTATTTT; cdr3_aa: CASSQEGGTPTDTQYF
d_call: .; clone_size: many; j_call: TRBJ2-3; v_call: TRBV28; cdr3_nt: TGTGCCAGCAGTTTACGCAATCGGCATTTT; cdr3_aa: CASSLRNRHF
d_call: TRBD1; clone_size: many; j_call: TRBJ1-3; v_call: TRBV5-4; cdr3_nt: TGTGCCAGCAGCTTGTTCGGACAGGGCTCTTACTCTGGAAACACCATATATTTT; cdr3_aa: CASSLFGQGSYSGNTIYF
d_call: .; clone_size: .; j_call: TRBJ2-1; v_call: TRBV20-1; cdr3_nt: TGCAGTGCTTTTAATCCGATGAAGAGCTCCTACAATGAGCAGTTCTTC; cdr3_aa: CSAFNPMKSSYNEQFF
d_call: TRBD1; clone_size: .; j_call: TRBJ1-3; v_call: TRBV7-2; cdr3_nt: TGTGCCAGCAGCTCTTTCCAGGGGGGGAGAAACACCATATATTTT; cdr3_aa: CASSSFQGGRNTIYF
d_call: .; clone_size: .; j_call: TRBJ1-2; v_call: TRBV20-1; cdr3_nt: TGCAGTGCTAGAGATATCGGCCGAGCTAGCGATGGCTACACCTTC; cdr3_aa: CSARDIGRASDGYTF
d_call: TRBD1; clone_size: few; j_call: TRBJ1-5; v_call: TRBV6-6; cdr3_nt: TGTGCCAGCAGTTACGTCAGACAGGGACTGAAACAGCCCCAGCATTTT; cdr3_aa: CASSYVRQGLKQPQHF
d_call: TRBD2; clone_size: many; j_call: TRBJ2-3; v_call: TRBV6-4; cdr3_nt: TGTGCCAGCAGTACTAGCGGGGGGGCCACAGATACGCAGTATTTT; cdr3_aa: CASSTSGGATDTQYF
d_call: .; clone_size: many; j_call: TRBJ1-1; v_call: TRBV3-1; cdr3_nt: TGTGCCAGCAGCGTGGGAGGGCGAGGCACTGAAGCTTTCTTT; cdr3_aa: CASSVGGRGTEAFF
d_call: .; clone_size: .; j_call: TRBJ2-5; v_call: TRBV6-2/TRBV6-3; cdr3_nt: TGTGCCAGCAGTTACGACGACGGGGGCGGGGAGACCCAGTACTTC; cdr3_aa: CASSYDDGGGETQYF
d_call: TRBD1; clone_size: .; j_call: TRBJ1-1; v_call: TRBV28; cdr3_nt: TGTGCCAGCAGTTTATTGGACAGGGGATTTGGAGCTTTCTTT; cdr3_aa: CASSLLDRGFGAFF
d_call: .; clone_size: many; j_call: TRBJ2-5; v_call: TRBV6-2/TRBV6-3; cdr3_nt: TGTGCCAGCAGTTACTCGCGGCAGGGGAGAGGAGAGACCCAGTACTTC; cdr3_aa: CASSYSRQGRGETQYF
d_call: TRBD1; clone_size: many; j_call: TRBJ1-1; v_call: TRBV13; cdr3_nt: TGTGCCAGCAGCTCTGGACAGGGACGGAACACTGAAGCTTTCTTT; cdr3_aa: CASSSGQGRNTEAFF
d_call: .; clone_size: .; j_call: TRBJ2-4; v_call: TRBV12-3/TRBV12-4; cdr3_nt: TGTGCCAGCAGTCTTCCCGCCAGGGAAGCCTGGCTAGCCAAAAACATTCAGTACTTC; cdr3_aa: CASSLPAREAWLAKNIQYF